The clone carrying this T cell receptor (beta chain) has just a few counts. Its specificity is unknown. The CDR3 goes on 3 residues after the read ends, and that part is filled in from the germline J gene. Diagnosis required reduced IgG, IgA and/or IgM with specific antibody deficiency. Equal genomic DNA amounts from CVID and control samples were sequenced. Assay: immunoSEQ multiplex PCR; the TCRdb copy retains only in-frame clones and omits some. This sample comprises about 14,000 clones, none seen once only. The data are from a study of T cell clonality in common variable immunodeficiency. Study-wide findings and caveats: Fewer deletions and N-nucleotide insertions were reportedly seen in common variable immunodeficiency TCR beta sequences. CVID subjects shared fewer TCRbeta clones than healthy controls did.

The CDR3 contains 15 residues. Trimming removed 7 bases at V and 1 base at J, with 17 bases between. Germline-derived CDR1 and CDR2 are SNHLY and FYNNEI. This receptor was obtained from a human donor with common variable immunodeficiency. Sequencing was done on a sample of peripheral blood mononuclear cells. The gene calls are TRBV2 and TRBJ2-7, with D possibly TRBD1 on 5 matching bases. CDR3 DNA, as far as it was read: TGTGCCAGCACGGCAGGGCCGGCAATATCCTACGAG. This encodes CASTAGPAISYE. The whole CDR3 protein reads CASTAGPAISYEQYF.